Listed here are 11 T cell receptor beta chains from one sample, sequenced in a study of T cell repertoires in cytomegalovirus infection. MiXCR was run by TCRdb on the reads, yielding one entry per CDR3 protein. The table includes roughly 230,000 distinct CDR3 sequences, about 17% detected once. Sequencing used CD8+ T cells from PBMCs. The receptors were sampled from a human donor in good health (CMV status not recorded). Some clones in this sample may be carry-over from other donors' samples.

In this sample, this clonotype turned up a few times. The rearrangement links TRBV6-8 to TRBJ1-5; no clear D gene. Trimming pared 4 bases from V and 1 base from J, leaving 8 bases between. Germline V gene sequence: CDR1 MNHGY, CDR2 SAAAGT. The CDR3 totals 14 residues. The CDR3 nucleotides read TGTGCCAGCAGTTCATGGGGAAGCAATCAGCCCCAGCATTTT. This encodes CASSSWGSNQPQHF.

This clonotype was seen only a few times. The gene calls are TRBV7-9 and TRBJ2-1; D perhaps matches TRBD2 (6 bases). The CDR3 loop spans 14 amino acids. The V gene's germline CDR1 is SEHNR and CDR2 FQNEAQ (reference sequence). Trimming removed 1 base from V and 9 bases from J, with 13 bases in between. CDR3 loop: CASSLVGGWGEQFF. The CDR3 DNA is TGTGCCAGCAGCTTAGTCGGGGGTTGGGGTGAGCAGTTCTTC.

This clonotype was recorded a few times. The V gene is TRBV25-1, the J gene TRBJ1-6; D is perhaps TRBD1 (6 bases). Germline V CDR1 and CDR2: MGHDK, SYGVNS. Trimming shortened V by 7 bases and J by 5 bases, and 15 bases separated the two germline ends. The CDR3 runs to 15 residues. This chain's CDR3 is CASTPPGHDNSPLHF. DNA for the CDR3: TGTGCCAGCACCCCACCGGGACATGATAATTCACCCCTCCACTTT. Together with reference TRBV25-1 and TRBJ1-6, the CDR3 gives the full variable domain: EADIYQTPRYLVIGTGKKITLECSQTMGHDKMYWYQQDPGMELHLIHYSYGVNSTEKGDLSSESTVSRIRTEHFPLTLESARPSHTSQYLCASTPPGHDNSPLHFGNGTRLTVT.

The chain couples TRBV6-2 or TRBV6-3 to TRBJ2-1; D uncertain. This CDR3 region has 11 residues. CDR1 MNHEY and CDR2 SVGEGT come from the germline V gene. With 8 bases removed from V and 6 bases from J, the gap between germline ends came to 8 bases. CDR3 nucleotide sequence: TGTGCCAGCGGATCTTTCAATGAGCAGTTCTTC. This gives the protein CASGSFNEQFF.

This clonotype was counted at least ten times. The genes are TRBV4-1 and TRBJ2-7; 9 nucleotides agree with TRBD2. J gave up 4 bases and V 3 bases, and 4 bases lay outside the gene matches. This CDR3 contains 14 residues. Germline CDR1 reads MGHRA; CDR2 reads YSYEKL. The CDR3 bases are TGCGCCAGCAGCCATCGACTAGCGGCTTACGAGCAGTACTTC. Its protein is CASSHRLAAYEQYF.

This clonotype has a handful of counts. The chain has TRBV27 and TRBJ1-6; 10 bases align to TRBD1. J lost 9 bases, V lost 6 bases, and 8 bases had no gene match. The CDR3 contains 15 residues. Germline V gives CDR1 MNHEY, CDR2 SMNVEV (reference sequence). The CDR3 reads CASRPTGGLASPLHF. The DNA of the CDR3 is TGTGCCAGCAGACCGACAGGGGGCCTCGCTTCACCCCTCCACTTT.

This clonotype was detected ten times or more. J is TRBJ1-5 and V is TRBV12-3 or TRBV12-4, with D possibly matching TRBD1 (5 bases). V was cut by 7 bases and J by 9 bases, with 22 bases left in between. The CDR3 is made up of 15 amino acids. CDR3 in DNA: TGTGCCAGCACTGAGCGATCGGGGACCCACGGGCCCCAGCATTTT. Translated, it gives CASTERSGTHGPQHF.

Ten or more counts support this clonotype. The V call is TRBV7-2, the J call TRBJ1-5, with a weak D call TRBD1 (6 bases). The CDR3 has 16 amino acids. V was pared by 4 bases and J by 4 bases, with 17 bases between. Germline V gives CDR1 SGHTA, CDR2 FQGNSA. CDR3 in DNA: TGTGCCAGCAGCTGGGGGGGGCAGGGCCGGAATCAGCCCCAGCATTTT. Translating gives CASSWGGQGRNQPQHF.

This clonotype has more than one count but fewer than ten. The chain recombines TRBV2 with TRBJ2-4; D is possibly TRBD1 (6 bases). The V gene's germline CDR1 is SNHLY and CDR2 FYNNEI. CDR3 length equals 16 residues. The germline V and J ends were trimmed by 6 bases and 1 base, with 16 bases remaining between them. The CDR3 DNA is TGTGCCAGCAGAGGTAACAGGGATCTTGCCAAAAACATTCAGTACTTC. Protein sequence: CASRGNRDLAKNIQYF.

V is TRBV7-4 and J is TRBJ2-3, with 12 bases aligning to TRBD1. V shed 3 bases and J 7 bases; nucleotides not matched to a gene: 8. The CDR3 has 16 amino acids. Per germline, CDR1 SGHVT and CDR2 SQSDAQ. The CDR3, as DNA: TGTGCCAGCAGCTTGGGGACAGGGGGCTTCTTAAATACGCAGTATTTT. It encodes CASSLGTGGFLNTQYF.

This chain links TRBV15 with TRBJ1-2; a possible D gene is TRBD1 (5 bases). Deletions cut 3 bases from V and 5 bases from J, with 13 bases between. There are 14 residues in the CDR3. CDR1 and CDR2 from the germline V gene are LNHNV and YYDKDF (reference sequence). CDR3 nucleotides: TGTGCCACCAGCAGTGGGGCAGGCTGGTATGGCTACACCTTC. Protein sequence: CATSSGAGWYGYTF.